Sequencing of this T cell receptor beta chain was carried out in a study of blood T cell repertoires in COVID-19. Generated by immunoSEQ multiplex PCR, the TCRdb table keeps only in-frame clones and is missing some. The repertoire holds about 61,000 clones, with about 90% as singletons. CDR1 is KGHSH and CDR2 is LQKENI in the germline V gene. Trimming removed 3 bases from V and 6 bases from J; junction bases left unmatched: 11. The CDR3 is 16 residues long. The rearrangement uses TRBV18 and TRBJ1-1; 9 nucleotides align to TRBD1. This clonotype was obtained from a woman between 50 and 59 years old with active or convalescent COVID-19. The sequencing sample was made of peripheral blood. CDR3 residues: CASSPIGRTGVSEAFF. The CDR3, as DNA: TGTGCCAGCTCACCGATCGGCAGGACAGGGGTGTCTGAAGCTTTCTTT.